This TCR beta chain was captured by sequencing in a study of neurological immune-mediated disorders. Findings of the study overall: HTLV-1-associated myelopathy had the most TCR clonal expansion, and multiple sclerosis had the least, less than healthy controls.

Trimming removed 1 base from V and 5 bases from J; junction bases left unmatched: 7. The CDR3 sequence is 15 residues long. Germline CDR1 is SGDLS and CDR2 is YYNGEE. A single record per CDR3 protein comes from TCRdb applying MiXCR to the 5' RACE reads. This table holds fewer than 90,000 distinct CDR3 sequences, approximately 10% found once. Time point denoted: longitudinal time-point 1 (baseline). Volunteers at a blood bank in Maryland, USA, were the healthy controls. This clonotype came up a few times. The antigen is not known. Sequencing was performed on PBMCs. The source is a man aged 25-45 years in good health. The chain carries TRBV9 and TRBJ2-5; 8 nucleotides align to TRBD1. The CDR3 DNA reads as TGTGCCAGCAGCGTATGGACAGGGTCCGGGGAGACCCAGTACTTC. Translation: CASSVWTGSGETQYF. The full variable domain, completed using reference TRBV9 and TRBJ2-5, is DSGVTQTPKHLITATGQRVTLRCSPRSGDLSVYWYQQSLDQGLQFLIQYYNGEERAKGNILERFSAQQFPDLHSELNLSSLELGDSALYFCASSVWTGSGETQYFGPGTRLLVL.